This TCR beta chain was observed in a study of cytomegalovirus exposure and HLA in healthy donors. As regards this clone: Its specificity is not known. The junction shows a germline mismatch at one end, possibly a read error.

CDR1 and CDR2 from the germline V gene are SEHNR and FQNEAQ (reference sequence). The CDR3 has 15 residues. PCR employed 60 Vbeta and 13 Jbeta primers. Libraries were prepared by immunoSEQ multiplex PCR; TCRdb keeps only in-frame clonotypes and omits some of them. The table has fewer than 45,000 clones, around nine tenths seen once; the top ten hold approximately 2.4%. Overall study results and limits: Sequencing likely generated an artifact that appeared as a cluster of highly shared sequence variants.

The sample consisted of PBMCs. The rearrangement joins TRBV7-9 to TRBJ2-3, with 13 bases matching TRBD2. The source of this sequence is a woman aged 18-29 years in good health and CMV-seronegative. CDR3 sequence: CSSSYGLAGVDTQYF. The DNA of the CDR3 is TGTTCCAGCAGCTACGGACTAGCGGGAGTCGATACGCAGTATTTT.